This TCR beta chain was sequenced for a study of shared clonotypes between healthy human individuals. The overall study: Donors were a couple of women and three men aged 18 to 49.

Trimming took 3 bases from V and 13 from J, leaving 13 bases between them. CDR1 and CDR2 from the germline V gene are SGHTA and FQGNSA. This CDR3 comprises 12 residues. Under the authors' procedure: ImmunoSEQ yielded junction-only sequences lacking quality scores, so filtering differed. Sequenced by immunoSEQ multiplex PCR; TCRdb stores in-frame clones only, minus some. V, J and clone size were drawn from that table, and D and trimming were deduced from the DNA. The repertoire holds 950,000 to 1,200,000 clones, 60% to 80% seen once, with over 0.8% in the top ten. The V and J genes are TRBV7-2 and TRBJ2-4; the D gene could be TRBD1 or TRBD2 (5 bases each). The TCR originated in a man between 18 and 35 years old in good health. Some clones in this sample may be carry-over from other donors' samples. The specimen was memory CD4+ T cells from PBMCs. Subset: CD45RA-negative fraction. This CDR3 is CASSLGVDSQYF. Here the CDR3 DNA reads TGTGCCAGCAGCTTGGGAGTAGACAGCCAGTACTTC.